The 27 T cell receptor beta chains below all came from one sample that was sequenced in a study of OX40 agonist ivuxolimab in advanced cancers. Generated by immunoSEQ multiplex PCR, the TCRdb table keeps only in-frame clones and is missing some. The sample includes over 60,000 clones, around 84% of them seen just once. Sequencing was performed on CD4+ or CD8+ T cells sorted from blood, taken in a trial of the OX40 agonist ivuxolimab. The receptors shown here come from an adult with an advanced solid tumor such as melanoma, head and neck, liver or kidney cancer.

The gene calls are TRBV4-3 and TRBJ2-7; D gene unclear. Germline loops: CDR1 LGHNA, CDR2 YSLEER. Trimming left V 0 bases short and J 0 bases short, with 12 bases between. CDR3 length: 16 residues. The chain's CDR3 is CASSQEHGSSSYEQYF. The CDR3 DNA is TGCGCCAGCAGCCAAGAACACGGGTCGAGCTCCTACGAGCAGTACTTC.

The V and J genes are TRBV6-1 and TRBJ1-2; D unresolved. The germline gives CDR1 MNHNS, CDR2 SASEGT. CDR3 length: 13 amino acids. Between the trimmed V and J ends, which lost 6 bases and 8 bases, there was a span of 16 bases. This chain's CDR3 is CASRDEGGPGYTF. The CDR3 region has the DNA TGTGCCAGCAGGGACGAGGGCGGTCCGGGCTACACCTTC.

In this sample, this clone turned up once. The DNA for the CDR3 is TGTGCCAGTAGTATGGGGCGGATTAATGAGCAGTTCTTC. This codes for CASSMGRINEQFF. V and J are TRBV19 and TRBJ2-1, with D possibly being TRBD1 (5 bases). This CDR3 has 13 amino acids. Trimming removed 3 bases at V and 7 bases at J, with 10 bases between. Germline assignment: CDR1 LNHDA and CDR2 SQIVND (reference sequence).

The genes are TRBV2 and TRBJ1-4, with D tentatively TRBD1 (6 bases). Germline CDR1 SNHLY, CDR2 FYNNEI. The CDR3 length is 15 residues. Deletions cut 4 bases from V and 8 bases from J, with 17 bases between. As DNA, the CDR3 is TGTGCCAGCAGTGCCTGGACGGGGGCGGAGGAAAAACTGTTTTTT. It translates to CASSAWTGAEEKLFF.

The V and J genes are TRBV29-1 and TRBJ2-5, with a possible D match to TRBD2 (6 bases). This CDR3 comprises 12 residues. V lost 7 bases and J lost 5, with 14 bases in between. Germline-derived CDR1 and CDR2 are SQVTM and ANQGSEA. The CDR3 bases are TGCAGCGCTGGGGCGGGGACGGAGACCCAGTACTTC. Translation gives CSAGAGTETQYF.

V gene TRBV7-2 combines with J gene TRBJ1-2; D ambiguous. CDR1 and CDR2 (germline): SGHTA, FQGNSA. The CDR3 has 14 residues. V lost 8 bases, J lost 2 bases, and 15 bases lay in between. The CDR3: CASGSPRTNYGYTF. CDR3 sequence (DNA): TGTGCCAGCGGTTCCCCACGGACGAACTATGGCTACACCTTC.

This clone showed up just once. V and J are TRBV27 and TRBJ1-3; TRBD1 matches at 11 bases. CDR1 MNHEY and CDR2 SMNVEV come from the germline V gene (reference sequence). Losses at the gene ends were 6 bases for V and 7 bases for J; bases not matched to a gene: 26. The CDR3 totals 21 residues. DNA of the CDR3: TGTGCCAGCAGGGCGACCCAAAGGGGGCTAGACGGGACAGGGGGAGGGAACACCATATATTTT. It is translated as CASRATQRGLDGTGGGNTIYF.

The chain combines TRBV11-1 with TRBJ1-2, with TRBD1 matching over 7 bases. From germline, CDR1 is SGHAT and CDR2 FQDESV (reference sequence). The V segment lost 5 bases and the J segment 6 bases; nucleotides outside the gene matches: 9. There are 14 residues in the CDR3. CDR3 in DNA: TGTGCCAGCAGCCCAGGGACAGCCCCTGATGGCTACACCTTC. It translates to CASSPGTAPDGYTF. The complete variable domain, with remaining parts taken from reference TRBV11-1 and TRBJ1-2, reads EAEVAQSPRYKITEKSQAVAFWCDPISGHATLYWYRQILGQGPELLVQFQDESVVDDSQLPKDRFSAERLKGVDSTLKIQPAELGDSAMYLCASSPGTAPDGYTFGSGTRLTVV.

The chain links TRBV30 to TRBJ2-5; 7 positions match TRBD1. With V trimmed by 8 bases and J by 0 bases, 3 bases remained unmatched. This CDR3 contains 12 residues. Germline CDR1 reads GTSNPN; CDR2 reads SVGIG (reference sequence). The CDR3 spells CAGDRDQETQYF. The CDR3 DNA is TGTGCCGGAGACAGGGACCAAGAGACCCAGTACTTC. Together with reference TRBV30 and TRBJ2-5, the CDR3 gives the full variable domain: SQTIHQWPATLVQPVGSPLSLECTVEGTSNPNLYWYRQAAGRGLQLLFYSVGIGQISSEVPQNLSASRPQDRQFILSSKKLLLSDSGFYLCAGDRDQETQYFGPGTRLLVL.

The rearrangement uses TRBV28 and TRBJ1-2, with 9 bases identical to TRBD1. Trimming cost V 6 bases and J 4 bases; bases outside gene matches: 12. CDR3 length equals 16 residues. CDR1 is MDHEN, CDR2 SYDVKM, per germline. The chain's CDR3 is CASSSGTGSVSYGYTF. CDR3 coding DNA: TGTGCCAGCAGCTCCGGGACAGGGTCAGTTTCCTATGGCTACACCTTC.

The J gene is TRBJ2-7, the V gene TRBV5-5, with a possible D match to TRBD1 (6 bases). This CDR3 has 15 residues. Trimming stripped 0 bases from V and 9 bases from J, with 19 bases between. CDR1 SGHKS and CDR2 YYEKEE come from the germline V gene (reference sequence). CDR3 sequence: CASSLGTQTGMGQYV. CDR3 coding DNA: TGTGCCAGCAGCTTGGGCACCCAGACAGGCATGGGGCAGTACGTC.

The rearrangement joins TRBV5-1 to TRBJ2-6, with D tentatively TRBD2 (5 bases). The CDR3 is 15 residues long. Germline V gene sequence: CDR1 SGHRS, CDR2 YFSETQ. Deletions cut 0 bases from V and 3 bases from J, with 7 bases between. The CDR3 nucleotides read TGCGCCAGCAGCTTGGCGGGGTATGGGGCCAACGTCCTGACTTTC. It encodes CASSLAGYGANVLTF.

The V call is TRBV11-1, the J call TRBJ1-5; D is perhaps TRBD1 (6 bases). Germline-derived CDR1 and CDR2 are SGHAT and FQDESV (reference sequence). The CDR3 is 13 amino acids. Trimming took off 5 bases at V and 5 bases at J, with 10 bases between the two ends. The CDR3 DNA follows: TGTGCCAGCAGCGGACAGTCAGATCAGCCCCAGCATTTT. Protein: CASSGQSDQPQHF.

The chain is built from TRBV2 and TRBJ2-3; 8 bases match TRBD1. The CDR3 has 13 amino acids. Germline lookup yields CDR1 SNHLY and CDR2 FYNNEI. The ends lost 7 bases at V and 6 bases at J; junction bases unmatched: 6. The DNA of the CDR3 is TGTGCCAGCACAGGACAGGGAAGGGATACGCAGTATTTT. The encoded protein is CASTGQGRDTQYF.

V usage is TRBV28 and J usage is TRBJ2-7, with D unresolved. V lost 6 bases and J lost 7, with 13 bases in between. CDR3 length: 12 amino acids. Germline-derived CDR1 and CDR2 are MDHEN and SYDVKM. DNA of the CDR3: TGTGCCAGCAGGACGGGCTCGCGGGAGCAGTACTTC. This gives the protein CASRTGSREQYF.

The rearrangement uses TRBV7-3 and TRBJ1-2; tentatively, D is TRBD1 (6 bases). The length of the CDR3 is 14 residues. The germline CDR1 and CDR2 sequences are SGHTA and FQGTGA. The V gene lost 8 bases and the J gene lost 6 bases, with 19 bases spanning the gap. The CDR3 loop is CASPKRGAGDGYTF. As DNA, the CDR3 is TGTGCCAGCCCCAAGCGGGGGGCGGGCGATGGCTACACCTTC.

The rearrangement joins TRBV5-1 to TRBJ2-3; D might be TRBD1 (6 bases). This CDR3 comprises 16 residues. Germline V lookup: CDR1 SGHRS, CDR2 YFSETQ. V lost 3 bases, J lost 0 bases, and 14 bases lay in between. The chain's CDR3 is CASSSGTNPSTDTQYF. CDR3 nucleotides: TGCGCCAGCAGCTCAGGGACAAACCCTAGCACAGATACGCAGTATTTT.

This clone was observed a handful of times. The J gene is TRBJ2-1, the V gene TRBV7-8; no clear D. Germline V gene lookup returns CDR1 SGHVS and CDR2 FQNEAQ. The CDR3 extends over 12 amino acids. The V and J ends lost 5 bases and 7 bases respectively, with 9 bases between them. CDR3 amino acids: CASSPRENEQFF. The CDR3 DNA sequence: TGTGCCAGCAGCCCCCGCGAGAATGAGCAGTTCTTC.

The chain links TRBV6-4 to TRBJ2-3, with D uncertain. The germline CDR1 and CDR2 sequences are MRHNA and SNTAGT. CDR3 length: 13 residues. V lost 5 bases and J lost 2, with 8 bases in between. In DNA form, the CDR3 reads TGTGCCAGCAGTCAGCGCCTCACAGATACGCAGTATTTT. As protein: CASSQRLTDTQYF.

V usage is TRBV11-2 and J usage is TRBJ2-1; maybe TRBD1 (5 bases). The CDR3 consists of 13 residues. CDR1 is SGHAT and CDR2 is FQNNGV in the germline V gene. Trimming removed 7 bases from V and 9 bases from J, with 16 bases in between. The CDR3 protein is CASTQGHLSEQFF. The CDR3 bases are TGTGCCAGCACACAAGGACACCTCTCTGAGCAGTTCTTC.

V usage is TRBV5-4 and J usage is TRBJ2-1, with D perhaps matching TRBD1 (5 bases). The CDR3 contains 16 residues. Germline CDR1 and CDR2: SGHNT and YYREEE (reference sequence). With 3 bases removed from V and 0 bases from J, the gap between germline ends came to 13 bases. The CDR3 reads CASSSPTAFSYNEQFF. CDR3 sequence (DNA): TGTGCCAGCAGCTCCCCGACAGCTTTCTCCTACAATGAGCAGTTCTTC. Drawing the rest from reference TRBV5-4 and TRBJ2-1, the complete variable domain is ETGVTQSPTHLIKTRGQQVTLRCSSQSGHNTVSWYQQALGQGPQFIFQYYREEENGRGNFPPRFSGLQFPNYSSELNVNALELDDSALYLCASSSPTAFSYNEQFFGPGTRLTVL.

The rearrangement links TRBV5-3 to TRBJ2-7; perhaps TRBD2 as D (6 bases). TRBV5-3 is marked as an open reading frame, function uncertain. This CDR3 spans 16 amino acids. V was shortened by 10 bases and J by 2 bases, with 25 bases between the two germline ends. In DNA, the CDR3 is TGTGCCCAGAGGGGATTGGCGGGACCACCGACCTACGAGCAGTACTTC. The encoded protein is CAQRGLAGPPTYEQYF.

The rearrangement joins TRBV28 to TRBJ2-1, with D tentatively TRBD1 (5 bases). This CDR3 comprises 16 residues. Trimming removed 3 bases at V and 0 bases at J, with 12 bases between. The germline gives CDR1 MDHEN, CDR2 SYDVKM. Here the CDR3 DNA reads TGTGCCAGCAGTTTCCAGGGTGGAAACTCCTACAATGAGCAGTTCTTC. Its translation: CASSFQGGNSYNEQFF. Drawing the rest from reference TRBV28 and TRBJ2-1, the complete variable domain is DVKVTQSSRYLVKRTGEKVFLECVQDMDHENMFWYRQDPGLGLRLIYFSYDVKMKEKGDIPEGYSVSREKKERFSLILESASTNQTSMYLCASSFQGGNSYNEQFFGPGTRLTVL.

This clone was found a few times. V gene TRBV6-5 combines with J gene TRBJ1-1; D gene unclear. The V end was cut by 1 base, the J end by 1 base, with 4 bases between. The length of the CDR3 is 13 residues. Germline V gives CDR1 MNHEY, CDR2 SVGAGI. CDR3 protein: CASSYWGNTEAFF. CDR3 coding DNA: TGTGCCAGCAGTTACTGGGGGAACACTGAAGCTTTCTTT.

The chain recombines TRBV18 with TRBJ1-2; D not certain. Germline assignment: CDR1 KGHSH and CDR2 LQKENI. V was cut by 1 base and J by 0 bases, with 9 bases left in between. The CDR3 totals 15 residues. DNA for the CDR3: TGTGCCAGCTCACCACGTGCGGAGGCTAACTATGGCTACACCTTC. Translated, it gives CASSPRAEANYGYTF.

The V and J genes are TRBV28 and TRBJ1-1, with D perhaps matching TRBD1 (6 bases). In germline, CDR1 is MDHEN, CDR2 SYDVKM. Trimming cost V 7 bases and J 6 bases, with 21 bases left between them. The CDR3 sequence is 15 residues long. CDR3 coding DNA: TGTGCCAGCACCCTGGGGGGGGCGTCTCGTCCTGAAGCTTTCTTT. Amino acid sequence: CASTLGGASRPEAFF.

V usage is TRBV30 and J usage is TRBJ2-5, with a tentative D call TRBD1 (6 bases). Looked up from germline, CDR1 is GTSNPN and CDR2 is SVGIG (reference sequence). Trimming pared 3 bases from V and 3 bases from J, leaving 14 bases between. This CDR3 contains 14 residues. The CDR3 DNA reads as TGTGCCTGGAGCGGATCCGGACAGAAAGAGACCCAGTACTTC. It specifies CAWSGSGQKETQYF. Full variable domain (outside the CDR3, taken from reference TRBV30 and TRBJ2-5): SQTIHQWPATLVQPVGSPLSLECTVEGTSNPNLYWYRQAAGRGLQLLFYSVGIGQISSEVPQNLSASRPQDRQFILSSKKLLLSDSGFYLCAWSGSGQKETQYFGPGTRLLVL.